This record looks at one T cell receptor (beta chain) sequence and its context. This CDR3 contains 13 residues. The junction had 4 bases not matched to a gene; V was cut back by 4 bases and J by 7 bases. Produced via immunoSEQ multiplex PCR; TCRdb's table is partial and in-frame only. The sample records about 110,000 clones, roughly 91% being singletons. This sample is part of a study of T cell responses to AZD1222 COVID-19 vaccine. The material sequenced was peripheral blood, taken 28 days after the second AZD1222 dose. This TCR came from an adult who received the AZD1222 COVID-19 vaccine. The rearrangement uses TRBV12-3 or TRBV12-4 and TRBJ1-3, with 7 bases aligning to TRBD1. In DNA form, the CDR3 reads TGTGCCAGCAGTTATTCACAGGGGAACACCATATATTTT. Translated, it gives CASSYSQGNTIYF.